These 2 T cell receptor beta chains were all obtained from the same sample, sequenced in a study of blood T cell repertoires in COVID-19. Sequencing used immunoSEQ multiplex PCR; TCRdb keeps in-frame clones, though not all of them. Among some 250,000 clones listed, nearly 90% were seen once. The source material was peripheral blood. These receptors were collected from a woman aged 25 to 39 with acute or convalescent COVID-19.

The V and J genes are TRBV30 and TRBJ1-6, with D perhaps matching TRBD1 (5 bases). V lost 3 bases, J lost 7 bases, and 16 bases lay in between. Germline V gives CDR1 GTSNPN, CDR2 SVGIG (reference sequence). This CDR3 is 15 amino acids long. The CDR3 DNA reads TGTGCCTGGAGAGGACAAACCCTGCAAAATTCACCCCTCCACTTT. This codes for CAWRGQTLQNSPLHF.

This clone occurred once. The gene calls are TRBV30 and TRBJ1-5, with D maybe TRBD1 (6 bases). The CDR3 consists of 13 residues. The germline CDR1 and CDR2 sequences are GTSNPN and SVGIG (reference sequence). Trimming cost V 3 bases and J 5 bases, with 11 bases left between them. DNA of the CDR3: TGTGCCTGGAGGAAGGACAGAGATCAGCCCCAGCATTTT. The encoded protein is CAWRKDRDQPQHF.